This T cell receptor beta chain emerged from a study of PD-1 blockade in classical Hodgkin lymphoma. Overall study: Patients were dosed intravenously with nivolumab at 3 mg/kg every 2 weeks.

A word on this clone: The antigen is undetermined. The junction departs from germline at one end; a sequencing error may be responsible.

Whole-study results and caveats: A reduction in baseline TCR diversity was reportedly seen in newly diagnosed patients relative to healthy donors. Baseline diversity in complete responders resembled that of newly diagnosed patients. CD4+ TCR diversity climbed significantly by C4D1, unlike CD8+ TCR diversity.

Each of the patients experienced relapse following autologous stem cell transplantation, and their brentuximab vedotin exposure differed. Sequencing used immunoSEQ multiplex PCR; TCRdb keeps in-frame clones, though not all of them. Here the sample spans 20,000 to 25,000 clones, 80% being singletons. From germline, CDR1 is SEHNR and CDR2 FQNEAQ (reference sequence). The length of the CDR3 is 11 residues. The receptor's source is a human donor with classical Hodgkin lymphoma. The sample here was peripheral blood mononuclear cells (PBMCs), taken before the second cycle of nivolumab. The gene calls are TRBV7-9 and TRBJ2-2; 8 bases are a match to TRBD1. The chain's CDR3 is CGQGSTGELFF. The CDR3 DNA sequence: TGCGGACAGGGTTCCACCGGGGAGCTGTTTTTT.